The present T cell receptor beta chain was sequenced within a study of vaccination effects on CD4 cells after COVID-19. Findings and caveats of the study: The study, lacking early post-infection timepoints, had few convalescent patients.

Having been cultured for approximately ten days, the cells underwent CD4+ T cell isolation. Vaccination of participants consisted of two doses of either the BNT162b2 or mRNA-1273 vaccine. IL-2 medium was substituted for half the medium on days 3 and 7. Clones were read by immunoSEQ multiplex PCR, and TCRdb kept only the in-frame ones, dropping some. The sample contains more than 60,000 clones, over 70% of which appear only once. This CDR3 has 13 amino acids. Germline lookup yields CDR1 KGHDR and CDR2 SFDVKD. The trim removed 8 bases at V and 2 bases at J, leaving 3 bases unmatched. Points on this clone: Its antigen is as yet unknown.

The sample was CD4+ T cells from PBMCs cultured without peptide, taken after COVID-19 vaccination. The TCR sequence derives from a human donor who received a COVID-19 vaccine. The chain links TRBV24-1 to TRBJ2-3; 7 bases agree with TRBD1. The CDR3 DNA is TGTGCCACCAAGGACAGGATCACAGATACGCAGTATTTT. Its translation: CATKDRITDTQYF.